This entry lists 8 T cell receptor beta chains sequenced from one sample in a study of cytomegalovirus exposure and HLA in healthy donors. Primers included in the PCR were 60 Vbeta and 13 Jbeta primers. TCRdb's table, derived via immunoSEQ multiplex PCR, lists solely in-frame clones and lacks some. The sample holds about 92,000 clones, approximately 81% seen once. Sequencing input: PBMCs. These receptors were collected from a girl aged 2 to 10 in good health and CMV-seropositive.

This clone turned up a few times. The rearrangement joins TRBV5-6 to TRBJ1-5; D is undetermined. The CDR3 runs 16 residues. The V gene's germline CDR1 is SGHDT and CDR2 YYEEEE. V was trimmed by 0 bases and J by 0 bases, leaving 10 bases between them. Here the CDR3 reads CASSLGSVNSNQPQHF. Here the CDR3 DNA reads TGTGCCAGCAGCTTGGGATCGGTAAATAGCAATCAGCCCCAGCATTTT.

The rearrangement links TRBV6-1 to TRBJ2-7, with 7 bases lining up with TRBD1. V lost 1 base and J lost 3; bases outside the gene matches: 12. From germline, CDR1 is MNHNS and CDR2 SASEGT. This CDR3 has 17 amino acids. The CDR3, as DNA: TGTGCCAGCAGTGAAGTAATTAAGACAGGGTTGTTCTACGAGCAGTACTTC. Amino acids: CASSEVIKTGLFYEQYF.

CDR3 protein: CAITATGERDTQYF. CDR3 nucleotide sequence: TGTGCCATCACAGCGACAGGGGAACGAGATACGCAGTATTTT. The genes are TRBV10-3 and TRBJ2-3; the match to TRBD1 covers 8 bases. The CDR3 length is 14 residues. V was clipped by 7 bases and J by 5 bases; unmatched bases: 8. From germline, CDR1 is ENHRY and CDR2 SYGVKD.

This clone has only one observation. The chain is built from TRBV10-3 and TRBJ2-1, with 9 positions matching TRBD2. This CDR3 has 18 amino acids. The V gene end was trimmed by 2 bases and the J gene end by 8 bases; junction bases not matched to a gene: 16. CDR1 is ENHRY and CDR2 is SYGVKD in the germline V gene. CDR3 region: CAISETLAGNLEWDEQFF. The CDR3 DNA reads TGTGCCATCAGTGAGACCCTAGCGGGAAATTTGGAGTGGGATGAGCAGTTCTTC.

The chain joins TRBV29-1 to TRBJ2-5; perhaps TRBD1 as D (6 bases). In germline, CDR1 is SQVTM, CDR2 ANQGSEA. Trimming left V 2 bases short and J 5 bases short, with 18 bases between. The CDR3 consists of 15 residues. CDR3: CSVELGGQGRETQYF. The CDR3 bases are TGCAGCGTTGAACTAGGCGGTCAGGGGCGGGAGACCCAGTACTTC.

The chain joins TRBV29-1 to TRBJ2-7, with 10 bases that match TRBD1. The V gene end was trimmed by 4 bases and the J gene end by 0 bases; junction bases not matched to a gene: 18. The CDR3 has 19 residues. Germline V CDR1 and CDR2: SQVTM, ANQGSEA. CDR3 protein: CSVVGNDRDRGFLSYEQYF. CDR3 nucleotide sequence: TGCAGCGTTGTTGGGAATGACCGGGACAGGGGCTTCCTCTCCTACGAGCAGTACTTC.

The genes are TRBV6-1 and TRBJ2-4; D uncertain. The CDR3 sequence is 12 residues long. Germline V CDR1 and CDR2: MNHNS, SASEGT. V was clipped by 3 bases and J by 5 bases, with 5 bases between them. DNA of the CDR3: TGTGCCAGCAGTGAGGCCGAAAACATTCAGTACTTC. Translating gives CASSEAENIQYF.

The V gene is TRBV14, the J gene TRBJ2-1; 10 bases agree with TRBD2. With 1 base clipped from V and 0 bases from J, the junction kept 3 bases outside the gene matches. This CDR3 is 17 amino acids long. Germline values: CDR1 SGHDN, CDR2 FVKESK. This CDR3 is CASSQGPSGSSYNEQFF. The DNA for the CDR3 is TGTGCCAGCAGCCAAGGTCCTAGCGGGAGCTCCTACAATGAGCAGTTCTTC.